The clone carrying this T cell receptor (beta chain) was counted ten times or more. Its antigen is undetermined. The data belong to a study of CD8+CD57+ T cells in acquired aplastic anemia. Study-level background: Mean DNA quantity obtained from sorted CD4+ and CD8+ cells was about 3 ug.

Points from the study as a whole: Patients were compared with controls for CD8+ Simpson's diversity, and no significant difference emerged.

All patients picked for sequencing had shown, by flow cytometry, an expansion of CD8+CD57+ cells. Both TCR beta VDJ combination and CDR3 sequence profiling were carried out. Genomic DNA was the template for this profiling. TCRdb re-analysed the reads in MiXCR, keeping a single row per CDR3 protein. The data hold a few hundred thousand distinct CDR3 sequences, with around 33% observed a single time. The material sequenced was sorted CD4+, CD8+, or CD8+CD57+ T cells (not recorded which) from PBMCs. The TCR sequence derives from a human donor with aplastic anemia.

The CDR3 nucleotides read TGTGCCAGCAGTGGGACAAAGAGAGTAGAAGAGACCCAGTACTTC. Translation: CASSGTKRVEETQYF. This chain links TRBV25-1 with TRBJ2-5; possible D gene TRBD1, 5 bases. Trimming left V 4 bases short and J 3 bases short, with 15 bases between. Germline assignment: CDR1 MGHDK and CDR2 SYGVNS. The CDR3 loop spans 15 amino acids.